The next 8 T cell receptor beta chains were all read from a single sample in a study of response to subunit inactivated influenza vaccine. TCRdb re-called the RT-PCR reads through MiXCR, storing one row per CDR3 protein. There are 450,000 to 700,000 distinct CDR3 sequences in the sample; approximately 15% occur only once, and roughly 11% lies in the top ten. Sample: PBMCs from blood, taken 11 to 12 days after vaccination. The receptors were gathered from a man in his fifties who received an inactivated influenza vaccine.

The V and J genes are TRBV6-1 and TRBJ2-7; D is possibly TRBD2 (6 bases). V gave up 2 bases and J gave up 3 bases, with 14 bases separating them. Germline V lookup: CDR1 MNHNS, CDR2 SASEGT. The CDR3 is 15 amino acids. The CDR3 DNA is TGTGCCAGCAGTGAACGCGGCGGTAGCGGCTACGAGCAGTACTTC. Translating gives CASSERGGSGYEQYF.

The CDR3 DNA follows: TGCAGTGCTAGAGATTTAGCAGCTATAACCTACGAGCAGTACTTC. This sequence encodes CSARDLAAITYEQYF. The chain recombines TRBV20-1 with TRBJ2-7, with D unresolved. This CDR3 is built from 15 residues. Trimming stripped 0 bases from V and 2 bases from J, with 14 bases between. From germline, CDR1 is DFQATT and CDR2 SNEGSKA (reference sequence).

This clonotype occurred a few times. The CDR3: CASSLFSAGGSTDTQYF. CDR3 bases: TGCGCCAGCAGCTTGTTTTCTGCGGGAGGGTCCACAGATACGCAGTATTTT. The chain links TRBV5-1 to TRBJ2-3; TRBD2 aligns across 9 bases. Germline V gene sequence: CDR1 SGHRS, CDR2 YFSETQ. With V trimmed by 1 base and J by 2 bases, 8 bases remained unmatched. The CDR3 spans 17 residues.

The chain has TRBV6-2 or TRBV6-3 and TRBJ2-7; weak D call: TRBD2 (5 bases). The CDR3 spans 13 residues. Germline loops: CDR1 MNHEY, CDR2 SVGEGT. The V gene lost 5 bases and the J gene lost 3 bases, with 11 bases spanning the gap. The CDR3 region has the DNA TGTGCCAGCAGTAGCCAGCGGAACTACGAGCAGTACTTC. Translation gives CASSSQRNYEQYF.

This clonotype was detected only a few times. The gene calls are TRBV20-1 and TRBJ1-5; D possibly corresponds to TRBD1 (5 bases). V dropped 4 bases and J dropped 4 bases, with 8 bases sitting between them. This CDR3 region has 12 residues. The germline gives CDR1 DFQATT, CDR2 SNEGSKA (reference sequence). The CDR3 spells CSATAGNQPQHF. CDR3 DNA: TGCAGTGCTACTGCAGGGAATCAGCCCCAGCATTTT.

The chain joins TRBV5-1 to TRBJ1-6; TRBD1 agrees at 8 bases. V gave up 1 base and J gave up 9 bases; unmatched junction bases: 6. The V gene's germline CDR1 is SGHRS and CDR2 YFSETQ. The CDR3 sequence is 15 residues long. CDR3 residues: CASSLSTGEASPLHF. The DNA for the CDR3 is TGCGCCAGCAGCTTGTCGACAGGGGAGGCTTCACCCCTCCACTTT. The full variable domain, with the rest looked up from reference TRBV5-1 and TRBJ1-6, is KAGVTQTPRYLIKTRGQQVTLSCSPISGHRSVSWYQQTPGQGLQFLFEYFSETQRNKGNFPGRFSGRQFSNSRSEMNVSTLELGDSALYLCASSLSTGEASPLHFGNGTRLTVT.

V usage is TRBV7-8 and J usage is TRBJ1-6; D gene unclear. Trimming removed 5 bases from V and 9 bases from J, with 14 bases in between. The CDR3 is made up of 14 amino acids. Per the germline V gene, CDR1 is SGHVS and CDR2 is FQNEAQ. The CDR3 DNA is TGTGCCAGCAGCGCAGACGGGTTGGGTTCACCCCTCCACTTT. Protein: CASSADGLGSPLHF.

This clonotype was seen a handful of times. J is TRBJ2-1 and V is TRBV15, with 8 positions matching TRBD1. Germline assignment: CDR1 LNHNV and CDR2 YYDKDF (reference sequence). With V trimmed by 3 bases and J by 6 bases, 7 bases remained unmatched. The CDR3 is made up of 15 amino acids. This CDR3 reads CATSRDRATGNEQFF. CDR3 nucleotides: TGTGCCACCAGCAGGGACAGGGCGACTGGCAATGAGCAGTTCTTC.